This T cell receptor (beta chain) was identified during a study of T-cell reconstitution after alpha-beta-depleted transplantation in children. This clonotype was counted a few times. The CDR3 runs to 18 residues. CDR1 is DFQATT and CDR2 is SNEGSKA in the germline V gene (reference sequence). J gave up 0 bases and V 2 bases, and 12 bases lay outside the gene matches. Construction of the TCRbeta library involved unique molecular identifiers. Each CDR3 protein is one row after TCRdb ran MiXCR on the PCR reads. The table shows some 310,000 distinct CDR3 sequences, with around 20% occurring only once. Material: PBMCs, mostly from graft donor cells, obtained 180 days after TCRalphabeta/CD19-depleted stem cell transplant. This chain uses TRBV20-1 with TRBJ2-1, with 8 bases fitting TRBD2. This receptor was taken from a male patient younger than 18 who had a stem cell transplant for acute lymphoblastic leukemia, so the T cells may come from the graft donor. CDR3 amino acids: CSARSAGEVLDSYNEQFF. The CDR3 bases are TGCAGTGCTAGATCAGCGGGAGAAGTCTTAGACTCCTACAATGAGCAGTTCTTC.